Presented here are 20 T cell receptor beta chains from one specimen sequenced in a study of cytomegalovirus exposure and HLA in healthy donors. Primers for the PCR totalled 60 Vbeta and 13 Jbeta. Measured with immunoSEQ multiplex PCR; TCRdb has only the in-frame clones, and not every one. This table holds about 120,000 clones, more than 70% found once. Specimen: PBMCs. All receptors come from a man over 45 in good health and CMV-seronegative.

The CDR3 coding sequence is TGTGCCAGCAGTGAGTTCCTCCGGGGGGAGCAGTACTTC. Translating it yields CASSEFLRGEQYF. The V gene is TRBV2, the J gene TRBJ2-7; a possible D gene is TRBD2 (6 bases). The V end lost 3 bases, the J end lost 7 bases, and 13 bases lay between the germline ends. The V gene's germline CDR1 is SNHLY and CDR2 FYNNEI. The CDR3 sequence is 13 residues long.

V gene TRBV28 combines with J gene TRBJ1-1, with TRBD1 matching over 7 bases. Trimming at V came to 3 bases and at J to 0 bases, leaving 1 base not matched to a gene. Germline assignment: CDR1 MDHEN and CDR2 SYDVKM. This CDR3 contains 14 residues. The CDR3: CASSFRGMNTEAFF. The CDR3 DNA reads TGTGCCAGCAGTTTCAGGGGGATGAACACTGAAGCTTTCTTT.

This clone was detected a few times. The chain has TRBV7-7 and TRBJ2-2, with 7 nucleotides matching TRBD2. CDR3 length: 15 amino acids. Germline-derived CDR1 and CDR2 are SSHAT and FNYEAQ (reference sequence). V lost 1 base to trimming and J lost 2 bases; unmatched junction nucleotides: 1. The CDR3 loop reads CASSLGGGNTGELFF. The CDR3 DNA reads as TGTGCCAGCAGCTTAGGGGGGGGAAACACCGGGGAGCTGTTTTTT.

The CDR3: CASSLGGDRLDGYTF. CDR3 coding DNA: TGTGCCAGCAGCTTAGGTGGGGACAGACTCGATGGCTACACCTTC. This chain uses TRBV7-2 with TRBJ1-2; 7 bases match TRBD1. The CDR3 is made up of 15 amino acids. Germline values: CDR1 SGHTA, CDR2 FQGNSA. V was clipped by 1 base and J by 6 bases; unmatched bases: 8.

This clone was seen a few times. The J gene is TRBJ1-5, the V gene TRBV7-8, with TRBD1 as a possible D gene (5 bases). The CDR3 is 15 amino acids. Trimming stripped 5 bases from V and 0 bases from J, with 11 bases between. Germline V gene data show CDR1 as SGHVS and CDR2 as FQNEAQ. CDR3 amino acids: CASSEMTASNQPQHF. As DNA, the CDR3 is TGTGCCAGCAGCGAAATGACAGCTAGCAATCAGCCCCAGCATTTT.

CDR3 sequence: CASSPEGAATAPLHF. In DNA, the CDR3 is TGCGCCAGCAGCCCTGAGGGAGCGGCGACTGCACCCCTCCACTTT. The V and J genes are TRBV5-1 and TRBJ1-6; no definite D call. Per germline, CDR1 SGHRS and CDR2 YFSETQ. CDR3 length: 15 amino acids. Deletions cut 4 bases from V and 11 bases from J, with 19 bases between.

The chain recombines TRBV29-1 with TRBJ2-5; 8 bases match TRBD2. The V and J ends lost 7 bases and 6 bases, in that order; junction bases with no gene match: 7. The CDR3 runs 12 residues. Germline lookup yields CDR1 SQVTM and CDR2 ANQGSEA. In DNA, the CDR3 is TGCAGCGCCTCATCGGGGGGGAAGACCCAGTACTTC. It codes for CSASSGGKTQYF.

CDR3 residues: CASRPGGTNEKLFF. The CDR3 coding sequence is TGTGCCAGCAGACCAGGGGGAACTAATGAAAAACTGTTTTTT. This sequence joins TRBV7-3 and TRBJ1-4; 7 nucleotides agree with TRBD1. Germline V CDR1 and CDR2: SGHTA, FQGTGA. CDR3 size: 14 residues. V gave up 6 bases and J gave up 1 base; unmatched junction bases: 2.

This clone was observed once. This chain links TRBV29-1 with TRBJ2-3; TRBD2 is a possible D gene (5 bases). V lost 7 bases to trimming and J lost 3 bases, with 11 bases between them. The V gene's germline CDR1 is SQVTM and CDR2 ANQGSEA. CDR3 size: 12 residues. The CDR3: CSGGELTDTQYF. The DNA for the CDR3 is TGCAGCGGGGGAGAGCTAACAGATACGCAGTATTTT.

CDR3 protein: CASSLGSGGASETQYF. CDR3 bases: TGTGCCAGCAGCTTGGGGAGCGGGGGGGCTTCGGAGACCCAGTACTTC. The genes are TRBV5-8 and TRBJ2-5, with 10 bases matching TRBD2. Trimming at V came to 0 bases and at J to 5 bases, leaving 7 bases not matched to a gene. CDR1 SGHTS and CDR2 YDEGEE come from the germline V gene. This CDR3 region has 16 residues.

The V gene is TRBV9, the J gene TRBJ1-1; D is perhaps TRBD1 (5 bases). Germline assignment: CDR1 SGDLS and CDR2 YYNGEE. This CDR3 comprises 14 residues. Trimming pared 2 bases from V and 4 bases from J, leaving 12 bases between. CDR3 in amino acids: CASSVQGWVTEAFF. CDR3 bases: TGTGCCAGCAGCGTTCAGGGATGGGTCACTGAAGCTTTCTTT.

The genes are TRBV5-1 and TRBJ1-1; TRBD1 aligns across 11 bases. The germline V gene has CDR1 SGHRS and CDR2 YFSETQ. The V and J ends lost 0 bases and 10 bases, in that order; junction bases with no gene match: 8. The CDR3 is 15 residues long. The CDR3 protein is CASSLEGTGGFGAFF. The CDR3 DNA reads TGCGCCAGCAGCTTGGAAGGGACAGGGGGATTTGGAGCTTTCTTT.

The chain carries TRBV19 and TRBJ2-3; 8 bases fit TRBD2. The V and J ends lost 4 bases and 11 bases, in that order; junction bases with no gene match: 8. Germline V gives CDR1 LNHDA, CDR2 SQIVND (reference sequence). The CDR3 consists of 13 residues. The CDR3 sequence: CASSTVAGRGQYF. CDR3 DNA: TGTGCCAGTAGTACAGTAGCGGGGCGCGGGCAGTATTTT. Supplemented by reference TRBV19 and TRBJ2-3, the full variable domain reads DGGITQSPKYLFRKEGQNVTLSCEQNLNHDAMYWYRQDPGQGLRLIYYSQIVNDFQKGDIAEGYSVSREKKESFPLTVTSAQKNPTAFYLCASSTVAGRGQYFGPGTRLTVL.

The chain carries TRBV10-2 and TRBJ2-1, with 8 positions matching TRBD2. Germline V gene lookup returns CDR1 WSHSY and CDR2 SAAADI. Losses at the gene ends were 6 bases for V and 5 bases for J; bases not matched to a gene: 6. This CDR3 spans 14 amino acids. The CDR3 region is CASRLAGIHNEQFF. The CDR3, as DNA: TGCGCCAGCAGGCTAGCGGGCATACACAATGAGCAGTTCTTC.

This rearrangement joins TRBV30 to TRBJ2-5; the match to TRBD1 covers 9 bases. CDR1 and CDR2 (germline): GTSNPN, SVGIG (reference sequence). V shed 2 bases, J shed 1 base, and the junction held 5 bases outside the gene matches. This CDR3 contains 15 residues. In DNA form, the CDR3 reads TGTGCCTGGAGTAGGGACAGGGATTTCCAAGAGACCCAGTACTTC. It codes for CAWSRDRDFQETQYF. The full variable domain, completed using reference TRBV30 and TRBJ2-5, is SQTIHQWPATLVQPVGSPLSLECTVEGTSNPNLYWYRQAAGRGLQLLFYSVGIGQISSEVPQNLSASRPQDRQFILSSKKLLLSDSGFYLCAWSRDRDFQETQYFGPGTRLLVL.

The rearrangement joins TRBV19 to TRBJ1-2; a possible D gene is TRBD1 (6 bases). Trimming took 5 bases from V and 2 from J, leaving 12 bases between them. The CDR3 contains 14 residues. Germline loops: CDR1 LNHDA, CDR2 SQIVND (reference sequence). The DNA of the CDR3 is TGTGCCAGTAGTGTCGTGGGGACAAACTATGGCTACACCTTC. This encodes CASSVVGTNYGYTF.

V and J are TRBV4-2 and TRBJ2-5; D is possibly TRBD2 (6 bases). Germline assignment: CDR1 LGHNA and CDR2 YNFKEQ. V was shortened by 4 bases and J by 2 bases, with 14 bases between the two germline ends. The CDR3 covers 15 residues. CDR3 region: CASSRGPGEQETQYF. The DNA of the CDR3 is TGTGCCAGCAGCCGGGGACCGGGGGAACAAGAGACCCAGTACTTC.

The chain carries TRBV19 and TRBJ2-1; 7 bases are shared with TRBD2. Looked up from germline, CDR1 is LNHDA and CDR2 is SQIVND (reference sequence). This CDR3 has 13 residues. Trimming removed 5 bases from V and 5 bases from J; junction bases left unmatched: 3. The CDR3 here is CASSYGTNNEQFF. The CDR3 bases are TGTGCCAGTAGTTACGGGACTAACAATGAGCAGTTCTTC.

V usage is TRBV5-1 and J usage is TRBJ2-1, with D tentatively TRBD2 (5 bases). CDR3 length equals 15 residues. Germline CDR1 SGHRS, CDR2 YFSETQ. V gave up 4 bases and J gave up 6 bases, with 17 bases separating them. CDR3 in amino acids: CASSLEGSLGNEQFF. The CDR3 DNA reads TGCGCCAGCAGCCTCGAGGGATCTCTAGGCAATGAGCAGTTCTTC.

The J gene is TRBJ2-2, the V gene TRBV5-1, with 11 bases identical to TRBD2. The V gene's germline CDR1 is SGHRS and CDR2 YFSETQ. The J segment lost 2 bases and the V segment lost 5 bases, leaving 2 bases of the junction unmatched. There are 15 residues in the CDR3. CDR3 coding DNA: TGCGCCAGCAGACTAGCGGGAGAAAACACCGGGGAGCTGTTTTTT. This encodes CASRLAGENTGELFF.